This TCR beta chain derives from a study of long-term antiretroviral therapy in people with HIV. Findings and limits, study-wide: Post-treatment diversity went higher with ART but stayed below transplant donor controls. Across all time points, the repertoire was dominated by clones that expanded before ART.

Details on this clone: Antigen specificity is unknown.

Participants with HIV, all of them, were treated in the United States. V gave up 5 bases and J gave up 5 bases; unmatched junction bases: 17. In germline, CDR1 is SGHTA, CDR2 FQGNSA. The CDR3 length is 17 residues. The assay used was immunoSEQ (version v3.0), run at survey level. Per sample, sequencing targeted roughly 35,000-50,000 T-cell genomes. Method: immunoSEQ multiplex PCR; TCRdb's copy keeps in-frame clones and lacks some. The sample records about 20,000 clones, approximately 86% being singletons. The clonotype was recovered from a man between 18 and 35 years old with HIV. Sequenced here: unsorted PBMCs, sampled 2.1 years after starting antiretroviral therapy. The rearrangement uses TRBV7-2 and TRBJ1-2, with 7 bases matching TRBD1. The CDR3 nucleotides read TGTGCCAGCAGCCTCCGCACTTACAGGGGACTGGGTTATGGCTACACCTTC. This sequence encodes CASSLRTYRGLGYGYTF.